The sequence of this T cell receptor (beta chain) was determined in a study of tumor-infiltrating lymphocytes in primary liver carcinoma. On the study more broadly: Staging of the tumors gave T1-T3 N0M0, with widths of roughly 4 to 11 cm.

TCR beta cDNA was prepared out of around 460 ng total RNA by means of a constant-region primer. Libraries covering TCR beta were generated through three nested multiplex PCR rounds (using a slightly modified ARM-PCR). In TCRdb, the multiplex PCR reads were re-called with MiXCR into one record per CDR3 protein. Of some 94,000 distinct CDR3 sequences listed, around 63% were seen once; the top ten hold 9% to 10%. On this clonotype itself: Since no conserved phenylalanine or tryptophan closes the CDR3, a read error is the likely cause.

Extraction of RNA together with DNA used 20-30 mg of unsorted bulk tissue. No patient had received treatment, and all had chronic HBV infection. Five distinct regions per tumor were sampled. Each of the tumor samples contained in excess of 85% viable tumor cells. Sequenced input: liver tumor tissue from sampling region 5. Subset in this sample: tumor region T5, tumor centre. This clonotype was sampled from a woman aged 60-75 years with primary liver carcinoma and hepatitis B virus infection.

CDR3 nucleotides: TGTAGCGTTGAGGGAACACTAGCTCCCGAATGGAATGAGCAGTTCCTC. Residues: CSVEGTLAPEWNEQFL. The gene calls are TRBV29-1 and TRBJ2-1; the D gene is possibly TRBD2 (6 bases). CDR1 and CDR2 from the germline V gene are SQVTM and ANQGSEA. This CDR3 region has 16 residues.